Below, 14 T cell receptor beta chains from the same sample are listed, as sequenced in a study of chemoradiotherapy in HPV16-positive cancers. Sequencing used immunoSEQ multiplex PCR; TCRdb keeps in-frame clones, though not all of them. The sample lists some 7,300 clones, roughly nine tenths occurring once. The sample was taken from a patient who underwent chemoradiotherapy. These receptors all stem from a human donor with HPV-associated anogenital cancer.

In this sample, this clone turned up once. The chain joins TRBV5-1 to TRBJ2-3; 7 bases fit TRBD2. The V and J ends lost 3 bases and 2 bases, in that order; junction bases with no gene match: 3. Per germline, CDR1 SGHRS and CDR2 YFSETQ. The CDR3 totals 14 residues. The CDR3 DNA sequence: TGCGCCAGCAGCTCAGGACTAGTCACAGATACGCAGTATTTT. Translating it yields CASSSGLVTDTQYF.

The rearrangement links TRBV18 to TRBJ2-3; no definite D call. Per the germline V gene, CDR1 is KGHSH and CDR2 is LQKENI. Trimming left V 4 bases short and J 6 bases short, with 2 bases between. The CDR3 is made up of 10 amino acids. CDR3 region: CASSRDTQYF. DNA for the CDR3: TGTGCCAGCTCACGGGATACGCAGTATTTT.

The chain employs TRBV6-6 and TRBJ2-5, with a weak D call TRBD2 (6 bases). Trimming pared 7 bases from V and 5 bases from J, leaving 17 bases between. Germline V CDR1 and CDR2: MNHNY, SVGAGI (reference sequence). The length of the CDR3 is 14 residues. The CDR3 region is CASTLRDSGETQYF. The DNA of the CDR3 is TGTGCCAGCACCTTAAGGGACTCCGGGGAGACCCAGTACTTC.

The rearrangement uses TRBV5-1 and TRBJ2-3; D may match TRBD1 or TRBD2 (5 bases each). The germline V and J ends were trimmed by 2 bases and 0 bases, with 10 bases remaining between them. This CDR3 has 15 amino acids. From germline, CDR1 is SGHRS and CDR2 YFSETQ. The CDR3 DNA sequence: TGCGCCAGCAGCTTACACGGGGCTAGCACAGATACGCAGTATTTT. Translated: CASSLHGASTDTQYF.

The genes are TRBV13 and TRBJ2-5, with TRBD2 matching 9 bases. The J segment lost 3 bases and the V segment lost 6 bases, leaving 5 bases of the junction unmatched. Germline loops: CDR1 PRHDT, CDR2 FYEKMQ (reference sequence). The CDR3 is 14 residues long. CDR3: CASRNRLAEETQYF. Written as DNA, the CDR3 is TGTGCCAGCAGGAATAGACTAGCGGAAGAGACCCAGTACTTC. The variable domain in full, completed from reference TRBV13 and TRBJ2-5, reads AAGVIQSPRHLIKEKRETATLKCYPIPRHDTVYWYQQGPGQDPQFLISFYEKMQSDKGSIPDRFSAQQFSDYHSELNMSSLELGDSALYFCASRNRLAEETQYFGPGTRLLVL.

V is TRBV5-1 and J is TRBJ2-7; D unclear. Trimming took off 0 bases at V and 4 bases at J, with 14 bases between the two ends. The length of the CDR3 is 15 residues. CDR1 is SGHRS and CDR2 is YFSETQ in the germline V gene. This chain's CDR3 is CASSLEGTPLYEQYF. CDR3 DNA: TGCGCCAGCAGCTTGGAAGGCACCCCTTTGTACGAGCAGTACTTC.

This chain connects TRBV5-8 to TRBJ2-3, with D perhaps matching TRBD2 (6 bases). CDR1 is SGHTS, CDR2 YDEGEE, per germline. The CDR3 covers 14 residues. V was clipped by 4 bases and J by 3 bases, with 12 bases between them. The CDR3 region has the DNA TGTGCCAGCAGCAGGAGGGCCTCGACAGATACGCAGTATTTT. Its translation: CASSRRASTDTQYF.

V is TRBV15 and J is TRBJ2-1; D not resolved. In germline, CDR1 is LNHNV, CDR2 YYDKDF (reference sequence). The V and J ends lost 0 bases and 5 bases respectively, with 8 bases between them. The length of the CDR3 is 14 residues. For the CDR3, the DNA is TGTGCCACCAGCAGAGATGGTGGAAACAATGAGCAGTTCTTC. Protein sequence: CATSRDGGNNEQFF.

The gene calls are TRBV29-1 and TRBJ1-1; perhaps TRBD1 as D (6 bases). V dropped 4 bases and J dropped 4 bases, with 19 bases sitting between them. The CDR3 has 15 amino acids. CDR1 SQVTM and CDR2 ANQGSEA come from the germline V gene. The CDR3 spells CSVGLSTGRGTEAFF. DNA for the CDR3: TGCAGCGTTGGACTCAGCACAGGGCGCGGCACTGAAGCTTTCTTT.

The J gene is TRBJ1-1, the V gene TRBV27, with a possible D match to TRBD1 (5 bases). This CDR3 is built from 14 residues. Per the germline V gene, CDR1 is MNHEY and CDR2 is SMNVEV (reference sequence). Trimming left V 5 bases short and J 6 bases short, with 16 bases between. CDR3 nucleotide sequence: TGTGCCAGCAGTCCGCGGGACTTAAACTCTGAAGCTTTCTTT. Translating it yields CASSPRDLNSEAFF.

The gene calls are TRBV7-9 and TRBJ2-6; no firm D call. With 4 bases removed from V and 0 bases from J, the gap between germline ends came to 13 bases. The CDR3 has 17 amino acids. Germline CDR1 and CDR2: SEHNR and FQNEAQ (reference sequence). The CDR3 spells CASSYTRRFSGANVLTF. Written as DNA, the CDR3 is TGTGCCAGCAGCTACACCCGACGGTTCTCTGGGGCCAACGTCCTGACTTTC.

V and J are TRBV2 and TRBJ2-7, with 9 bases lining up with TRBD2. Trimming at V came to 7 bases and at J to 12 bases, leaving 13 bases not matched to a gene. The CDR3 has 13 amino acids. CDR1 SNHLY and CDR2 FYNNEI come from the germline V gene. DNA of the CDR3: TGTGCCAGCAAGGCTAGCGGGAACCGAGCGCTGTACTTC. As protein: CASKASGNRALYF.

This clone was picked up one time. The J gene is TRBJ1-1, the V gene TRBV7-9; D is uncertain. The CDR3 is 16 amino acids. V lost 4 bases and J 4 bases, leaving 19 bases between the germline ends. Germline CDR1 is SEHNR and CDR2 is FQNEAQ (reference sequence). CDR3 protein: CASSSRVFQAGTEAFF. The DNA of the CDR3 is TGTGCCAGCAGCTCCCGGGTTTTCCAAGCCGGCACTGAAGCTTTCTTT.

Written as DNA, the CDR3 is TGTGCCAGCAGCGTCGGTACAGGGAAAGATGGCTACACCTTC. This translates into CASSVGTGKDGYTF. V is TRBV9 and J is TRBJ1-2; TRBD1 is a possible D gene (6 bases). V was cut by 2 bases and J by 6 bases, with 14 bases left in between. Germline CDR1 is SGDLS and CDR2 is YYNGEE. The CDR3 spans 14 residues.